This T cell receptor (beta chain) comes out of a study of cytomegalovirus exposure and HLA in healthy donors. General study points: TCR beta V segments were, for the most part, productive about 87% or about 30% of the time in an earlier analysis. Later analysis associated a missense DCLRE1C variant with TCR beta V- and J-gene trimming.

The PCR ran on 60 Vbeta and 13 Jbeta primers. Sequencing used immunoSEQ multiplex PCR; TCRdb keeps in-frame clones, though not all of them. The sample carries about 180,000 clones, 82% recorded once. Comments on this clone: The antigen remains undetermined.

V lost 4 bases and J 5 bases, leaving 11 bases between the germline ends. The CDR3 is made up of 14 amino acids. Germline V gives CDR1 SEHNR, CDR2 FQNEAQ (reference sequence). What was sequenced was PBMCs. The receptor was isolated from a man between 35 and 55 years old in good health and CMV-seronegative. V is TRBV7-9 and J is TRBJ1-4; D perhaps matches TRBD1 (6 bases). CDR3 nucleotides: TGTGCCAGCAGCTCCGACAGGCGGAATGAAAAACTGTTTTTT. It translates to CASSSDRRNEKLFF.